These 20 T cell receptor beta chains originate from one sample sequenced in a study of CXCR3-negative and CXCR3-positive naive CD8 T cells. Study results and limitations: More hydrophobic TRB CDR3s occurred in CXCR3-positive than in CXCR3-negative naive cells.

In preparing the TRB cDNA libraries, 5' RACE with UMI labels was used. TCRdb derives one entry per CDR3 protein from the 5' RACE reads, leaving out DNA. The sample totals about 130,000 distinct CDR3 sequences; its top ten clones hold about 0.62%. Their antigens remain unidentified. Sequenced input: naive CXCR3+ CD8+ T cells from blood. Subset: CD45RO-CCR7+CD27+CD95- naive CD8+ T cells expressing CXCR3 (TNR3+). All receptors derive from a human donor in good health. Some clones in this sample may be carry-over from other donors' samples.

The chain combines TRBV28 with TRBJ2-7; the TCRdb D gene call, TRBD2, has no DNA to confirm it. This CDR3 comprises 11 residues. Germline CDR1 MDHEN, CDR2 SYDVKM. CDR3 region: CASSPAGEQYF.

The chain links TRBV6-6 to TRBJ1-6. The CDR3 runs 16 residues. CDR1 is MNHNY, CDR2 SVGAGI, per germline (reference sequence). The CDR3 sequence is CASTLSREPNNSPLHF.

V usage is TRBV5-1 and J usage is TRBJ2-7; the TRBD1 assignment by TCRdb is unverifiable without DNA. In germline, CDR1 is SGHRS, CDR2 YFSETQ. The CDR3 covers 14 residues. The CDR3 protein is CASSTETVIDEQYF.

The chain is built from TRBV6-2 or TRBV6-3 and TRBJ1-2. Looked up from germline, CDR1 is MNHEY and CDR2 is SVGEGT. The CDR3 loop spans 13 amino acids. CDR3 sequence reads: CASSYTQASGYTF.

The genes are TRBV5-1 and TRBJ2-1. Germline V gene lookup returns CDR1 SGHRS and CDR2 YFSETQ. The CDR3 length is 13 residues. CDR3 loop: CASSLPPYNEQFF.

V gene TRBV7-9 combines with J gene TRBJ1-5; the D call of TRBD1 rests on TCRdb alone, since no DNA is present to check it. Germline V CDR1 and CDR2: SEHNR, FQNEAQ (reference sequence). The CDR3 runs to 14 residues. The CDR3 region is CASSLKGNNQPQHF.

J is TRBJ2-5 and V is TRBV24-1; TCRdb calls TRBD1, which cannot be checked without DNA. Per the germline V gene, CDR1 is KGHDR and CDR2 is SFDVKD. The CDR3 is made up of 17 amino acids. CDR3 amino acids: CATSDLARDRGWKTQYF.

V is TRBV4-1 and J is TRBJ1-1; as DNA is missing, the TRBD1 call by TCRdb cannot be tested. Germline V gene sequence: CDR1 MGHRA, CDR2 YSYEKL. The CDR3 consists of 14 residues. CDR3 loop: CASSQVGGRTEAFF.

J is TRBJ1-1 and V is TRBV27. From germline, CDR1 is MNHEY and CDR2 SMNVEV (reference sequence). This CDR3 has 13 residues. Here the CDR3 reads CATGETLNTEAFF.

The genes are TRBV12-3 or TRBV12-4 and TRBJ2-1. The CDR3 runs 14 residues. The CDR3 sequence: CASRSSGFYNEHFF.

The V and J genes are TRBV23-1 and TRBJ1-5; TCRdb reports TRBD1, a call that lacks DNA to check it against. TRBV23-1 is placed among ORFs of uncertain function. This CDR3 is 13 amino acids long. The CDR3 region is CASSRQGSIPQHF.

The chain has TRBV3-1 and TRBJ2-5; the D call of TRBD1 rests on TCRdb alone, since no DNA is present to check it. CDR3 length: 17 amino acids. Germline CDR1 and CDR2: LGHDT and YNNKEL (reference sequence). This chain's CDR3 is CASSQLTFLDRGGTQYF.

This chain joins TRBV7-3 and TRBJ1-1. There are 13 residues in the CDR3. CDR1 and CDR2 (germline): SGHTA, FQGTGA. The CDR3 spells CASSFLLSTEAFF. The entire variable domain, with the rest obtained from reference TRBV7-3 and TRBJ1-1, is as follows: GAGVSQTPSNKVTEKGKYVELRCDPISGHTALYWYRQSLGQGPEFLIYFQGTGAADDSGLPNDRFFAVRPEGSVSTLKIQRTERGDSAVYLCASSFLLSTEAFFGQGTRLTVV.

CDR3 amino acids: CASSVLINTEAFF. The chain recombines TRBV7-9 with TRBJ1-1. Germline CDR1 and CDR2: SEHNR and FQNEAQ (reference sequence). The CDR3 covers 13 residues.

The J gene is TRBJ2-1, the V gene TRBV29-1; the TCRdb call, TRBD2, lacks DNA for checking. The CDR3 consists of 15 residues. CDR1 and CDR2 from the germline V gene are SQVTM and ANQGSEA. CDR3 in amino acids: CSGSYSDRSYNEQFF.

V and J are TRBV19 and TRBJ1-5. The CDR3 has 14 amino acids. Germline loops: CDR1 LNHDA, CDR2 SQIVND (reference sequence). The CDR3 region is CASSMWTEDQPQHF.

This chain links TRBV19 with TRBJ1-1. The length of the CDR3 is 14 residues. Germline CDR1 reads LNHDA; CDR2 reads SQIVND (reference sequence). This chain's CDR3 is CASSIRPTNTEAFF.

The CDR3 region is CATAGTGAQETQYF. The chain recombines TRBV6-5 with TRBJ2-5; TCRdb indicates TRBD1, and absent DNA this call remains unverified. The CDR3 consists of 14 residues. Germline CDR1 and CDR2: MNHEY and SVGAGI.

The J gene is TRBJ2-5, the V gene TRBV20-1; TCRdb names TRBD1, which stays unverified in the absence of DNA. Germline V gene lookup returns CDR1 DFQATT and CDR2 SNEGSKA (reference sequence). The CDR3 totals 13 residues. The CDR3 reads CSASDRGWETQYF.

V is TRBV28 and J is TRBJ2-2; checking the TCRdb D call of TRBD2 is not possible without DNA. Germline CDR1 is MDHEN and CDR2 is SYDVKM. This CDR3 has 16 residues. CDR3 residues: CASRLLTSGDTGELFF.